This TCR beta chain was found in a study of blood T cells in healthy people across ages. Through a sample-barcoded 5' primer and a J-beta primer mix, a second PCR was run for roughly 6 to 12 cycles. TCRdb reanalysed the 5' RACE reads using MiXCR and keeps one entry per CDR3 protein. The sample lists approximately 800,000 distinct CDR3 sequences; approximately 53% were seen once. The germline V gene encodes CDR1 MNHNY and CDR2 SVGAGI (reference sequence). CDR3 length: 16 residues. J lost 1 base, V lost 5 bases, and 10 bases had no gene match. This receptor was identified in an elderly man in good health. The chain is built from TRBV6-6 and TRBJ2-7; 8 bases match TRBD2. What was sequenced was blood. The CDR3 coding sequence is TGTGCCAGCAGTCTAGCCGAGCGGGAGTTTTCCTACGAGCAGTACTTC. As protein: CASSLAEREFSYEQYF.